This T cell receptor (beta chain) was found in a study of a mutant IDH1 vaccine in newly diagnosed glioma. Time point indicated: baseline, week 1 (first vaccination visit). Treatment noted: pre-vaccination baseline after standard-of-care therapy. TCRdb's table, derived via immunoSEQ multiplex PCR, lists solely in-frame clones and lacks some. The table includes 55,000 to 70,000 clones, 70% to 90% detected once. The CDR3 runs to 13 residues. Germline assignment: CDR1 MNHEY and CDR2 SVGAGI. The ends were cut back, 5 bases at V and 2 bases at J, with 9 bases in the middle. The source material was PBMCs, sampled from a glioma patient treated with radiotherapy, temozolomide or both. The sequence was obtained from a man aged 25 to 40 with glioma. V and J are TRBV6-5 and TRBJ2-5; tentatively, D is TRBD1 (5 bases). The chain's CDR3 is CASSLRQQETQYF. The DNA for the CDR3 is TGTGCCAGCAGTCTTAGACAGCAAGAGACCCAGTACTTC.